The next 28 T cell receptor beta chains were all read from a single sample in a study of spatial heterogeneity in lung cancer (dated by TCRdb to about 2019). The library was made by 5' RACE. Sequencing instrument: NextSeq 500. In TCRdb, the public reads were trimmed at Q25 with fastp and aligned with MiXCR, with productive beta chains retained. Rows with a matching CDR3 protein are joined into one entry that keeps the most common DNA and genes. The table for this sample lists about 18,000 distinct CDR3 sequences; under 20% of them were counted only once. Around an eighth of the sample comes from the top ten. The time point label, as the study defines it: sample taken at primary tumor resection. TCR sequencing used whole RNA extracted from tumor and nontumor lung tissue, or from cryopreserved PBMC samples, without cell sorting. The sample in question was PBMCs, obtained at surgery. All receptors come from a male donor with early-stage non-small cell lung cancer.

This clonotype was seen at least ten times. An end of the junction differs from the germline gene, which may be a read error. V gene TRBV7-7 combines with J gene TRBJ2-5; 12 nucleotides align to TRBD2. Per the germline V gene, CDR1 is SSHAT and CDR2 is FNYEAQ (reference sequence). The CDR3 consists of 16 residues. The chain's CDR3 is CASSRGLAGPQETQYF. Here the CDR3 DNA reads TGTGCTAGCAGCCGTGGACTAGCGGGGCCCCAAGAGACCCAGTACTTC.

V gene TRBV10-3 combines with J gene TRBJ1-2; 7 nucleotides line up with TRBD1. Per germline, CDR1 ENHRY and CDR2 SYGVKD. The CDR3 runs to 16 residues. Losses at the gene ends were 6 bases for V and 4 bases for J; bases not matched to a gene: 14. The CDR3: CAISDRTGQLIYGYTF. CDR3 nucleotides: TGTGCCATCAGCGACCGGACAGGACAACTGATCTATGGCTACACCTTC.

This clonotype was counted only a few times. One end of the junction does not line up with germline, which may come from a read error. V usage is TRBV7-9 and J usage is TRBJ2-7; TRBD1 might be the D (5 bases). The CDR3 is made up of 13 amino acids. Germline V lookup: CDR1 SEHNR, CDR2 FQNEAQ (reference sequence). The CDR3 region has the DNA TGTGCCAGCAGCTTAGCCCTAGGGGCAGAAATTAACTTC. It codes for CASSLALGAEINF. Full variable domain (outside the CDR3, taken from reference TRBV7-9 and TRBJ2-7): DTGVSQNPRHKITKRGQNVTFRCDPISEHNRLYWYRQTLGQGPEFLTYFQNEAQLEKSRLLSDRFSAERPKGSFSTLEIQRTEQGDSAMYLCASSLALGAEINFGPGTRLTVT.

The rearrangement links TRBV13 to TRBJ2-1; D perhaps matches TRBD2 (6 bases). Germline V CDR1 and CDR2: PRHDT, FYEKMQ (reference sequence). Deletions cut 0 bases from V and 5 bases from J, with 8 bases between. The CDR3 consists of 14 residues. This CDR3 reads CASSLGRGNNEQFF. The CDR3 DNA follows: TGTGCCAGCAGCTTAGGGCGGGGAAACAATGAGCAGTTCTTC.

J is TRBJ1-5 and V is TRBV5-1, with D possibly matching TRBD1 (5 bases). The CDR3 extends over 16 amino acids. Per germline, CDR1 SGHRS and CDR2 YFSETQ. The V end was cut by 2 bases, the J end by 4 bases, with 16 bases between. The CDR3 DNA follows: TGCGCCAGCAGCTTCAATCCCGGACACGAGAATCAGCCCCAGCATTTT. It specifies CASSFNPGHENQPQHF.

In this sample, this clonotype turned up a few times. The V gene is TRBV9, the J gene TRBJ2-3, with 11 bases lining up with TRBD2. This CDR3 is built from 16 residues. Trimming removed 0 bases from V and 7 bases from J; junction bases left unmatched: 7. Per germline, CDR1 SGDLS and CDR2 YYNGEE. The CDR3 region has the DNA TGTGCCAGCAGCGTAGATAGCGGGGGGGCCGGTTATACGCAGTATTTT. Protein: CASSVDSGGAGYTQYF.

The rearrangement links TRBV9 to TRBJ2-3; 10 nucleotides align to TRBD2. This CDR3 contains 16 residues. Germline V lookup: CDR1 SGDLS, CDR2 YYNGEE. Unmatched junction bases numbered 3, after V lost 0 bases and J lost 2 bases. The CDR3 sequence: CASSVALAGVTDTQYF. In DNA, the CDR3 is TGTGCCAGCAGCGTAGCCCTAGCGGGGGTCACAGATACGCAGTATTTT.

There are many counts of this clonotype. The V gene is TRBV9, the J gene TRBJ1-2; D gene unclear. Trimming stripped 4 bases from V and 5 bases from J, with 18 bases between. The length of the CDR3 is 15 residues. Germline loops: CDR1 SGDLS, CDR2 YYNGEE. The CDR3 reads CASSRVRRPTYGYTF. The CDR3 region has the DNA TGTGCCAGCAGCCGCGTCAGAAGGCCCACATATGGCTACACCTTC.

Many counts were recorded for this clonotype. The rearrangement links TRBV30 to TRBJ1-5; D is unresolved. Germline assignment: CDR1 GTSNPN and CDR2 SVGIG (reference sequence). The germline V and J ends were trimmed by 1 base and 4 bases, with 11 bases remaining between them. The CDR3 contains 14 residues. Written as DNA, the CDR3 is TGTGCCTGGAGTGCTGGGTACGGGAATCAGCCCCAGCATTTT. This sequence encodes CAWSAGYGNQPQHF.

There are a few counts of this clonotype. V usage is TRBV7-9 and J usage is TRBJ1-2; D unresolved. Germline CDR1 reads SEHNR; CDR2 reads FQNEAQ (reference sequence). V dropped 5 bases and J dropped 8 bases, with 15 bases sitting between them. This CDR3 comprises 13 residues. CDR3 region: CASSPALDQGYTF. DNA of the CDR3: TGTGCCAGCAGCCCCGCCCTAGACCAAGGCTACACCTTC.

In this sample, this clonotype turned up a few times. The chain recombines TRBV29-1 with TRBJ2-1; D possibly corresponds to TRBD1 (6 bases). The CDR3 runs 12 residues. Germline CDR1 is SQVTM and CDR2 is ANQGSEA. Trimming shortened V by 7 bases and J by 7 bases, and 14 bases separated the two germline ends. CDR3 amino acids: CSADNQGNEQFF. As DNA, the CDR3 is TGCAGCGCTGACAACCAGGGGAATGAGCAGTTCTTC.

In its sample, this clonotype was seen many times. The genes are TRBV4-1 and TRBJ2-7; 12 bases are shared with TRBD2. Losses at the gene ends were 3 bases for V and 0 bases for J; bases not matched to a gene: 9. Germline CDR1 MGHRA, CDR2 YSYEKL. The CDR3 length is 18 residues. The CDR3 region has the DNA TGCGCCAGCAGCCATGGTGGAACTAGCGGGGGGAGCTCCTACGAGCAGTACTTC. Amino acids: CASSHGGTSGGSSYEQYF.

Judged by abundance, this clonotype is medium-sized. The CDR3 here is CASSLGDRADSPLHF. The CDR3 DNA sequence: TGTGCCAGCAGCTTAGGGGACAGAGCAGATTCACCCCTCCACTTT. The chain couples TRBV7-9 to TRBJ1-6; 7 bases align to TRBD1. V trimming: 1 base; J trimming: 8 bases; junction bases outside the gene matches: 5. CDR3 size: 15 residues. Germline CDR1 and CDR2: SEHNR and FQNEAQ (reference sequence).

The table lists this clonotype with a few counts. This chain's CDR3 is CASSILGQETQYF. The CDR3 DNA sequence: TGTGCCAGTAGCATACTAGGCCAAGAGACCCAGTACTTC. The rearrangement uses TRBV19 and TRBJ2-5, with a tentative D call TRBD2 (5 bases). V lost 6 bases to trimming and J lost 1 base, with 9 bases between them. The CDR3 sequence is 13 residues long. Germline assignment: CDR1 LNHDA and CDR2 SQIVND (reference sequence).

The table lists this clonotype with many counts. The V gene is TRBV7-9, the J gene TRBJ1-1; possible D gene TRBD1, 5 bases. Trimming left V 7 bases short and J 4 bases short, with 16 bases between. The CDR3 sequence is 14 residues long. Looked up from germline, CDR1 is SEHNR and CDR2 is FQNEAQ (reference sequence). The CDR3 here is CASTFERQSTEAFF. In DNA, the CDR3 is TGTGCCAGCACCTTCGAGAGACAGAGCACTGAAGCTTTCTTT.

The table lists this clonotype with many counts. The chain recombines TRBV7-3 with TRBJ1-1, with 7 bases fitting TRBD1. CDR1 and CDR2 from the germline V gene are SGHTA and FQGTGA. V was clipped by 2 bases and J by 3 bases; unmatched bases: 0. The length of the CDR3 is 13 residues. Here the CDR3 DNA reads TGTGCCAGCAGCTTACAGGGGGACACTGAAGCTTTCTTT. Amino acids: CASSLQGDTEAFF.

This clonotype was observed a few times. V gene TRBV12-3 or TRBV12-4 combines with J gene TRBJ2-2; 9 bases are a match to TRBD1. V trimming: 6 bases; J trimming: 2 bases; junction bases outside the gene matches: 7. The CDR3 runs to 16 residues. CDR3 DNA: TGTGCCAGCAGCTCCCGGGACAGGGCTAACACCGGGGAGCTGTTTTTT. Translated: CASSSRDRANTGELFF.

The CDR3 protein is CASSRGLAETQYF. Written as DNA, the CDR3 is TGTGCCAGCAGCCGCGGACTAGCAGAGACCCAGTACTTC. The chain joins TRBV3-1 to TRBJ2-5; TRBD2 aligns across 8 bases. From germline, CDR1 is LGHDT and CDR2 YNNKEL (reference sequence). This CDR3 is 13 amino acids long. V gave up 4 bases and J gave up 4 bases; unmatched junction bases: 2.

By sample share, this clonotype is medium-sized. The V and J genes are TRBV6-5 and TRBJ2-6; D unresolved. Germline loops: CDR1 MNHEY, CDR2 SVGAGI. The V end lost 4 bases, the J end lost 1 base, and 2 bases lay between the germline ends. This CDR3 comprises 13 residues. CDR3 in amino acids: CASSSSGANVLTF. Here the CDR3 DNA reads TGTGCCAGCAGTTCATCTGGGGCCAACGTCCTGACTTTC.

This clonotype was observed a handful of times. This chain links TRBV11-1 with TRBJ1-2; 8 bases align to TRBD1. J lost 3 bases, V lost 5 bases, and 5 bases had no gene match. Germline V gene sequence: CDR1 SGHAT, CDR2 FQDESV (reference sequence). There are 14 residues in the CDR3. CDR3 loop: CASSVDRADYGYTF. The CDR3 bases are TGTGCCAGCAGCGTGGACAGGGCAGACTATGGCTACACCTTC.

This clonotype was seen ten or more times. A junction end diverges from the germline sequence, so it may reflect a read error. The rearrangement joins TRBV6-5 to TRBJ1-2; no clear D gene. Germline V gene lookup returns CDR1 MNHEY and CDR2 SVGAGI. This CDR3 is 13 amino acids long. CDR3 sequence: CASSLHSTSWSFF. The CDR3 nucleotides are TGTGCCAGCAGTTTACACAGTACCTCCTGGTCCTTCTTC.

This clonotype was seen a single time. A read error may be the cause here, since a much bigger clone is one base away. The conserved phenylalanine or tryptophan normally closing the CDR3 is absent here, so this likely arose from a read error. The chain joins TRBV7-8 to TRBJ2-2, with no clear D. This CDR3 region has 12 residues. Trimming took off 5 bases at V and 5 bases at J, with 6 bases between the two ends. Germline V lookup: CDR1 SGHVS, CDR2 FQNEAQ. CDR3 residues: CASSLITGELFL. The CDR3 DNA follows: TGTGCCAGCAGCCTCATTACCGGGGAGCTGTTTCTT.

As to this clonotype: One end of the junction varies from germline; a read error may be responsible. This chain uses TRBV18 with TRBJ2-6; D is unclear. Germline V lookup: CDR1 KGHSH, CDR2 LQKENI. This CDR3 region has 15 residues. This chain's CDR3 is CTSSTPNSGANVLTF. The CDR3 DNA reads TGTACCAGCTCTACACCGAACTCTGGGGCCAACGTCCTGACTTTC.

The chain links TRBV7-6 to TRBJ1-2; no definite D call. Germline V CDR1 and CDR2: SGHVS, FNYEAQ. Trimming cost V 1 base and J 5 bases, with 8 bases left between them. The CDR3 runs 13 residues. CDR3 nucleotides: TGTGCCAGCAGCTTAGGTGTGCGGTATGGCTACACCTTC. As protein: CASSLGVRYGYTF.

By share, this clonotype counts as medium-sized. CDR3 in amino acids: CSANWGSTDTQYF. CDR3 coding DNA: TGCAGCGCAAATTGGGGGAGCACAGATACGCAGTATTTT. The chain links TRBV29-1 to TRBJ2-3; possibly TRBD1 or TRBD2 for D (5 bases each). The CDR3 consists of 13 residues. CDR1 and CDR2 from the germline V gene are SQVTM and ANQGSEA. Trimming cost V 7 bases and J 0 bases, with 11 bases left between them.

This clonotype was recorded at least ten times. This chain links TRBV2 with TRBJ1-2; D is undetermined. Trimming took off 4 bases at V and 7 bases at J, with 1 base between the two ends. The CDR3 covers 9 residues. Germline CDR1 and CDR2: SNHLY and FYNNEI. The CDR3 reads CASSAGYTF. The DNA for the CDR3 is TGTGCCAGCAGTGCTGGCTACACCTTC.

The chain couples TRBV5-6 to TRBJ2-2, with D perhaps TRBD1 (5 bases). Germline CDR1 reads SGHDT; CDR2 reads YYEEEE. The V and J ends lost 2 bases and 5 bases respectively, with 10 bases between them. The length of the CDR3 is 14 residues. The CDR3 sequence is CASSFGRATGELFF. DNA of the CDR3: TGTGCCAGCAGCTTCGGCAGGGCGACCGGGGAGCTGTTTTTT.

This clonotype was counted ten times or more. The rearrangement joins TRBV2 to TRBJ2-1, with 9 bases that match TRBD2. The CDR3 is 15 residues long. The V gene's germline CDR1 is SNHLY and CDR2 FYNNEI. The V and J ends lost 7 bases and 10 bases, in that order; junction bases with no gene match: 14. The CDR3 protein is CASILERGAAGEQFF. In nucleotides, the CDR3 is TGTGCCAGCATCCTGGAGCGGGGGGCTGCGGGGGAGCAGTTCTTC.